These 22 T cell receptor beta chains came from one sample sequenced in a study of cytomegalovirus exposure and HLA in healthy donors. The PCR was carried out with 60 Vbeta primers and 13 Jbeta primers. Method: immunoSEQ multiplex PCR; TCRdb's copy keeps in-frame clones and lacks some. The sample gives over 85,000 clones, 60% to 80% of which show up once; around 3% is in the top ten. The specimen sequenced was PBMCs. All receptors derive from a man aged 35-49 years in good health and CMV-seronegative.

The V gene is TRBV5-4, the J gene TRBJ2-1; 10 nucleotides match TRBD2. Losses at the gene ends were 3 bases for V and 12 bases for J; bases not matched to a gene: 6. The CDR3 contains 13 residues. Germline V gives CDR1 SGHNT, CDR2 YYREEE (reference sequence). As DNA, the CDR3 is TGTGCCAGCAGCTCTCTAGCGGGAGCCGTGCAGTTCTTC. Translation gives CASSSLAGAVQFF.

There are a few counts of this clone. This chain links TRBV7-8 with TRBJ2-2; D might be TRBD2 (5 bases). CDR3 length: 16 amino acids. Trimming pared 1 base from V and 6 bases from J, leaving 15 bases between. CDR1 is SGHVS, CDR2 FQNEAQ, per germline. This CDR3 reads CASSLVWQVGAGELFF. CDR3 DNA sequence: TGTGCCAGCAGCTTAGTTTGGCAGGTCGGGGCCGGGGAGCTGTTTTTT.

This clone appeared a single time. This chain joins TRBV7-9 and TRBJ2-1, with 7 bases that match TRBD2. Trimming at V came to 0 bases and at J to 0 bases, leaving 2 bases not matched to a gene. This CDR3 has 16 amino acids. Germline V gene lookup returns CDR1 SEHNR and CDR2 FQNEAQ (reference sequence). The CDR3 sequence: CASSLARGSSYNEQFF. CDR3 in DNA: TGTGCCAGCAGCTTAGCGCGGGGGAGCTCCTACAATGAGCAGTTCTTC.

The rearrangement uses TRBV14 and TRBJ2-3; TRBD1 aligns across 9 bases. The CDR3 runs to 19 residues. The V segment lost 3 bases and the J segment 3 bases; nucleotides outside the gene matches: 16. Germline CDR1 is SGHDN and CDR2 is FVKESK. CDR3 residues: CASSHTQGATHKGTDTQYF. In DNA, the CDR3 is TGTGCCAGCAGCCACACACAGGGGGCTACTCACAAGGGAACAGATACGCAGTATTTT.

The chain employs TRBV5-4 and TRBJ1-6; TRBD1 might be the D (5 bases). The V gene lost 1 base and the J gene lost 8 bases, with 10 bases spanning the gap. CDR3 size: 14 residues. Germline V gene lookup returns CDR1 SGHNT and CDR2 YYREEE (reference sequence). The CDR3 loop is CASSLQGIDSPLHF. As DNA, the CDR3 is TGTGCCAGCAGCTTGCAGGGTATTGATTCACCCCTCCACTTT.

The chain recombines TRBV7-2 with TRBJ2-1; TRBD2 matches at 16 bases. CDR3 length equals 16 residues. Losses at the gene ends were 5 bases for V and 9 bases for J; bases not matched to a gene: 7. CDR1 and CDR2 (germline): SGHTA, FQGNSA. CDR3 nucleotide sequence: TGTGCCAGCAGCACCCAGGGACTAGCGGGGGGGCTTGAGCAGTTCTTC. The encoded protein is CASSTQGLAGGLEQFF.

This clone showed up just a few times. The V call is TRBV28, the J call TRBJ1-4, with D possibly being TRBD1 (5 bases). The CDR3 covers 14 residues. V gave up 9 bases and J gave up 2 bases, with 13 bases separating them. CDR1 and CDR2 from the germline V gene are MDHEN and SYDVKM. CDR3 sequence reads: CASSAGGTNEKLFF. CDR3 DNA sequence: TGTGCCAGTTCCGCCGGGGGGACTAATGAAAAACTGTTTTTT. The full variable domain, its missing parts supplied by reference TRBV28 and TRBJ1-4, is DVKVTQSSRYLVKRTGEKVFLECVQDMDHENMFWYRQDPGLGLRLIYFSYDVKMKEKGDIPEGYSVSREKKERFSLILESASTNQTSMYLCASSAGGTNEKLFFGSGTQLSVL.

The V and J genes are TRBV7-9 and TRBJ2-5; 7 bases fit TRBD1. The J call may be faulty, since TRBJ2-7 better matches the DNA end. This CDR3 is built from 14 residues. CDR1 and CDR2 (germline): SEHNR, FQNEAQ (reference sequence). CDR3 sequence (DNA): TGTGCCAGCAGCTTAGGGGGACAGACCTACGAGCAGTACTTC. Its protein product is CASSLGGQTYEQYF.

The chain has TRBV6-5 and TRBJ2-7; D is perhaps TRBD2 (5 bases). CDR1 is MNHEY and CDR2 is SVGAGI in the germline V gene. V was shortened by 4 bases and J by 0 bases, with 13 bases between the two germline ends. There are 15 residues in the CDR3. Here the CDR3 DNA reads TGTGCCAGCAGTTTGAGGGCCCCCATCTCCTACGAGCAGTACTTC. It encodes CASSLRAPISYEQYF.

The V call is TRBV4-1, the J call TRBJ2-4; 8 positions match TRBD1. This CDR3 is 20 amino acids long. J gave up 2 bases and V 0 bases, and 15 bases lay outside the gene matches. Germline V CDR1 and CDR2: MGHRA, YSYEKL. The CDR3 protein is CASSQDLTPGGAGTKNIQYF. In nucleotides, the CDR3 is TGCGCCAGCAGCCAAGACCTTACCCCAGGGGGCGCGGGAACCAAAAACATTCAGTACTTC.

The chain couples TRBV30 to TRBJ1-2; perhaps TRBD1 as D (5 bases). V was pared by 0 bases and J by 1 base, with 9 bases between. CDR3 length: 14 residues. CDR1 GTSNPN and CDR2 SVGIG come from the germline V gene (reference sequence). The CDR3 nucleotides read TGTGCCTGGAGTGTATGGGGGGGTAACTATGGCTACACCTTC. Translating gives CAWSVWGGNYGYTF.

V is TRBV27 and J is TRBJ2-1; the D gene is possibly TRBD2 (6 bases). V was cut by 6 bases and J by 0 bases, with 9 bases left in between. Germline CDR1 MNHEY, CDR2 SMNVEV (reference sequence). The CDR3 is made up of 14 amino acids. DNA of the CDR3: TGTGCCAGCAGGTGGGGGGTCTCCTACAATGAGCAGTTCTTC. It yields the protein CASRWGVSYNEQFF.

The rearrangement links TRBV2 to TRBJ2-5; no firm D call. V lost 7 bases and J lost 5, with 14 bases in between. This CDR3 contains 13 residues. CDR1 is SNHLY, CDR2 FYNNEI, per germline. CDR3 DNA: TGTGCCAGCACGTTGGCTAGGTGGGAGACCCAGTACTTC. Its protein product is CASTLARWETQYF.

V and J are TRBV27 and TRBJ1-4, with TRBD1 as a possible D gene (5 bases). The CDR3 covers 11 residues. Trimming shortened V by 11 bases and J by 8 bases, and 12 bases separated the two germline ends. Germline V gene sequence: CDR1 MNHEY, CDR2 SMNVEV (reference sequence). In DNA, the CDR3 is TGTGCCGCAGGGAAGAAAGAAAAACTGTTTTTT. Residues: CAAGKKEKLFF.

The chain joins TRBV10-2 to TRBJ2-5; 8 nucleotides line up with TRBD2. J was trimmed by 3 bases and V by 7 bases; bases with no gene match: 7. CDR3 length: 14 residues. Germline CDR1 reads WSHSY; CDR2 reads SAAADI. The DNA for the CDR3 is TGCGCCAGCACTAGCGGGTGGGCGGAAGAGACCCAGTACTTC. This sequence encodes CASTSGWAEETQYF.

The chain uses TRBV14 and TRBJ1-4, with 9 bases aligning to TRBD1. Germline loops: CDR1 SGHDN, CDR2 FVKESK. The CDR3 is 18 amino acids. The V gene end was trimmed by 0 bases and the J gene end by 2 bases; junction bases not matched to a gene: 7. CDR3 loop: CASSQDSRGTGTNEKLFF. DNA of the CDR3: TGTGCCAGCAGCCAAGATAGTCGGGGGACAGGGACTAATGAAAAACTGTTTTTT.

The chain employs TRBV30 and TRBJ1-2; the D is unclear. CDR1 and CDR2 (germline): GTSNPN, SVGIG (reference sequence). V dropped 4 bases and J dropped 8 bases, with 11 bases sitting between them. This CDR3 spans 11 amino acids. DNA for the CDR3: TGTGCCTGGACCAGTGGAGGGGGCTACACCTTC. Protein sequence: CAWTSGGGYTF.

The chain has TRBV15 and TRBJ1-5, with no clear D. Germline V gene data show CDR1 as LNHNV and CDR2 as YYDKDF (reference sequence). V lost 0 bases and J lost 3, with 6 bases in between. CDR3 length equals 14 residues. In DNA, the CDR3 is TGTGCCACCAGCAGAGATTTCGTCAATCAGCCCCAGCATTTT. Its protein product is CATSRDFVNQPQHF.

This clone came up once. V is TRBV2 and J is TRBJ2-5, with D perhaps TRBD1 (6 bases). The DNA end is more similar to TRBJ2-7, so the J call may be wrong. This CDR3 spans 18 amino acids. Germline V CDR1 and CDR2: SNHLY, FYNNEI. CDR3 sequence: CASSEHLRTMTGGNEQYF. The CDR3 DNA reads as TGTGCCAGCAGTGAACACCTGCGCACGATGACAGGAGGTAACGAGCAGTACTTC.

V and J are TRBV28 and TRBJ1-4; D perhaps matches TRBD1 (5 bases). This CDR3 has 14 amino acids. Germline V gene sequence: CDR1 MDHEN, CDR2 SYDVKM. V was pared by 6 bases and J by 7 bases, with 15 bases between. The CDR3 bases are TGTGCCAGCAGAAGACAGACTCAGGTTGAAAAACTGTTTTTT. It codes for CASRRQTQVEKLFF.

In DNA, the CDR3 is TGTGCCAGTAGTATTCAAATAAGCGGGGCCGGCACAGATACGCAGTATTTT. It is translated as CASSIQISGAGTDTQYF. This sequence joins TRBV19 and TRBJ2-3, with 7 bases aligning to TRBD2. The trim removed 3 bases at V and 1 base at J, leaving 10 bases unmatched. Germline V gives CDR1 LNHDA, CDR2 SQIVND (reference sequence). This CDR3 is 17 amino acids long.

V gene TRBV7-2 combines with J gene TRBJ1-1; possible D gene TRBD1, 5 bases. V dropped 4 bases and J dropped 1 base, with 10 bases sitting between them. The CDR3 runs to 14 residues. Germline assignment: CDR1 SGHTA and CDR2 FQGNSA. The CDR3 reads CASSSTDRNTEAFF. In DNA form, the CDR3 reads TGTGCCAGCAGCTCGACTGACAGGAACACTGAAGCTTTCTTT. The full variable domain, in which reference TRBV7-2 and TRBJ1-1 provide the parts outside the CDR3, is GAGVSQSPSNKVTEKGKDVELRCDPISGHTALYWYRQSLGQGLEFLIYFQGNSAPDKSGLPSDRFSAERTGGSVSTLTIQRTQQEDSAVYLCASSSTDRNTEAFFGQGTRLTVV.